A selection of T cell receptor beta chains follows, all from one sample in a study of T cells in Graves' hyperthyroidism and ophthalmopathy. Using its own MiXCR run on the multiplex PCR reads, TCRdb lists one record per CDR3 protein. This table holds hundreds of thousands of distinct CDR3 sequences, less than 20% found once. Sequences were obtained from blood. These receptors were obtained from a man aged 35-49 years with Graves' ophthalmopathy. Each CDR3 is given with its conserved first and last residue.

v_gene,j_gene,CDR3aa
TRBV28,TRBJ1-5,CATRTGQAPINQPQHF
TRBV11-2,TRBJ2-7,CASSLRTGTVHEQYF
TRBV3-1,TRBJ2-2,CASKGGRNTGELFF
TRBV9,TRBJ2-5,CASSVAGVGRETQYF
TRBV9,TRBJ1-2,CASSAGMDSNYGYTF
TRBV30,TRBJ2-7,CAWSVRGIGYEQYF
TRBV15,TRBJ1-5,CATDGHPSNQPQHF
TRBV6-1,TRBJ1-1,CASSMTVNTEAFF
TRBV5-1,TRBJ2-1,CASRGGKTYNEQFF
TRBV7-3,TRBJ2-3,CASSPNLADTQYF
TRBV20-1,TRBJ2-1,CSASRAGGYNEQFF
TRBV28,TRBJ2-1,CASSALMWQFF
TRBV2,TRBJ2-7,CASSEITGGGFEQYF
TRBV7-8,TRBJ1-1,CASSLATGGRTEAFF